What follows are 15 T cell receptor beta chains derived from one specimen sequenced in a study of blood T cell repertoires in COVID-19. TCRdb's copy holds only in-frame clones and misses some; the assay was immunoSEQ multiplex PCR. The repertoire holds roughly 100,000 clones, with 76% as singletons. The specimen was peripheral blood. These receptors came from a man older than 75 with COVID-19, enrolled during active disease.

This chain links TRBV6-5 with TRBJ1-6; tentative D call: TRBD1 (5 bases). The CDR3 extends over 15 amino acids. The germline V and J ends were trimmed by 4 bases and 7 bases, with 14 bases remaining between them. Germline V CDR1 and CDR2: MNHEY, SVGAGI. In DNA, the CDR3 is TGTGCCAGCAGTTCCAGGGCAGCCGGGAATTCACCCCTCCACTTT. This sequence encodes CASSSRAAGNSPLHF.

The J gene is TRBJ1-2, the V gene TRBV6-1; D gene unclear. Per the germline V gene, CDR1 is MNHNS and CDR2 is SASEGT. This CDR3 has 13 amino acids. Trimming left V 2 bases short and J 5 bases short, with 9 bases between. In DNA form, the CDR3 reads TGTGCCAGCAGTGAATCCCAAGCTTATGGCTACACCTTC. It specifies CASSESQAYGYTF.

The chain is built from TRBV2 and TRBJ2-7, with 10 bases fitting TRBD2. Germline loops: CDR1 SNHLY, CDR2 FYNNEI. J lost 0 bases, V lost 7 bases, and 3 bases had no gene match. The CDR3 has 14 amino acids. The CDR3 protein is CASKREGLSYEQYF. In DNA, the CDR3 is TGTGCCAGCAAGCGGGAGGGCCTCTCCTACGAGCAGTACTTC.

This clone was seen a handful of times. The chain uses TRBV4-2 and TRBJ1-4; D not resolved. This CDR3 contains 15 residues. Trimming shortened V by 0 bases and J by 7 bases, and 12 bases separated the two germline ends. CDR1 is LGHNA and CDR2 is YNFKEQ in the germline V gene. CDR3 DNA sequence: TGTGCCAGCAGCCAAGACGTCGGGGTTGGTGAAAAACTGTTTTTT. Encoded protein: CASSQDVGVGEKLFF.

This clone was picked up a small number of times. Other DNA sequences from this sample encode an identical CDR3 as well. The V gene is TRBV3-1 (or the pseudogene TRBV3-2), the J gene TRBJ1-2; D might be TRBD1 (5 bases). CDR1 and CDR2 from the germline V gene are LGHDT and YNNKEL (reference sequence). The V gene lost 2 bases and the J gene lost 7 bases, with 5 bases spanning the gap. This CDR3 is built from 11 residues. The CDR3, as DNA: TGTGCCAGCAGCCAACAGGGTGGCTACACCTTC. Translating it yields CASSQQGGYTF.

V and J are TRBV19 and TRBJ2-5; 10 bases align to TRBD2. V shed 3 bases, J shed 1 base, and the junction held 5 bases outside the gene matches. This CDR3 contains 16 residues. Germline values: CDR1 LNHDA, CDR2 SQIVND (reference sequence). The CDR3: CASSIGSGRPQETQYF. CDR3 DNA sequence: TGTGCCAGTAGTATCGGTAGCGGGAGGCCCCAAGAGACCCAGTACTTC.

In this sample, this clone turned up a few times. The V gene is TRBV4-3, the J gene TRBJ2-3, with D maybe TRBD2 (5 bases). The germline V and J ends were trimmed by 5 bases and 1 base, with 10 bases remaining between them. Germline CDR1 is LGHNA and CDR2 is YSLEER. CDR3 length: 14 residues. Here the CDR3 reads CASSFNSGTDTQYF. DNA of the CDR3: TGCGCCAGCAGCTTTAATAGCGGCACAGATACGCAGTATTTT.

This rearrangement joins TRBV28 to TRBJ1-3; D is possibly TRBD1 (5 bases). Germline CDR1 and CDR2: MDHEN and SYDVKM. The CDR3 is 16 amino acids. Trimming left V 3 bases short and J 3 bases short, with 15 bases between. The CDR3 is CASSFLGLSNGNTIYF. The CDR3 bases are TGTGCCAGCAGTTTCCTGGGGCTGTCAAATGGAAACACCATATATTTT.

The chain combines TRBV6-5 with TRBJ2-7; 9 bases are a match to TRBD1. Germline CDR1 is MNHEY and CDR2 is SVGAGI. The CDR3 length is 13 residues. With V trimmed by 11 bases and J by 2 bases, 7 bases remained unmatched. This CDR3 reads CALMTGGAYEQYF. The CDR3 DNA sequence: TGTGCCCTAATGACAGGGGGGGCCTACGAGCAGTACTTC.

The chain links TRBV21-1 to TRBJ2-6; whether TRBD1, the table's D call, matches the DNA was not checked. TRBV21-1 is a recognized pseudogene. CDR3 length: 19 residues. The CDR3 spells CASSTPRGTGRSRANVLTF. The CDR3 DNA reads TGTGCCAGCAGCACTCCCAGGGGGACAGGCCGGTCTAGGGCCAACGTCCTGACTTTC.

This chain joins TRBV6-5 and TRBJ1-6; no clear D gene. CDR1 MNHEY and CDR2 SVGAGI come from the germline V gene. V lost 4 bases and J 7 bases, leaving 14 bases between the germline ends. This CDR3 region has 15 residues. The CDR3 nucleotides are TGTGCCAGCAGTTTCATCGGACGGGGAAATTCACCCCTCCACTTT. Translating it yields CASSFIGRGNSPLHF.

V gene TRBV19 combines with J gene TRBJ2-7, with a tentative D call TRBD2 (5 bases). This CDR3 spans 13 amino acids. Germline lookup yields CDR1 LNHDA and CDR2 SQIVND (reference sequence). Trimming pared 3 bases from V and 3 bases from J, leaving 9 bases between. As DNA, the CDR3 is TGTGCCAGTAGTATGACTAATGGCTACGAGCAGTACTTC. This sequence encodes CASSMTNGYEQYF.

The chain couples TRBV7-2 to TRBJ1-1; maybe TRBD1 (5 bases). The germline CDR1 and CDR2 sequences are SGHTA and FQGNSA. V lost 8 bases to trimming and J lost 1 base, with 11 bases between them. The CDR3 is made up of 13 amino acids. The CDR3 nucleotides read TGTGCCAGCTTTTTACAGGAGAACACTGAAGCTTTCTTT. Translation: CASFLQENTEAFF.

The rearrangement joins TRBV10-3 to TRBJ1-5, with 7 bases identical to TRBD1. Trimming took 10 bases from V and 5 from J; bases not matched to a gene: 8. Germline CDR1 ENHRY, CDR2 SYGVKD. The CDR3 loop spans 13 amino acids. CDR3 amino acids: CATRQGEDQPQHF. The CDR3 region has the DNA TGTGCCACCAGACAGGGCGAGGATCAGCCCCAGCATTTT.

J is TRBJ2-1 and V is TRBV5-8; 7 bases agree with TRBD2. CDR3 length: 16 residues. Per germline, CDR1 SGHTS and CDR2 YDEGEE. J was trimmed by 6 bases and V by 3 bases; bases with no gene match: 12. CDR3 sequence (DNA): TGTGCCAGCAGCTCCCCGCTGGCGGGAGAGGTCAATGAGCAGTTCTTC. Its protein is CASSSPLAGEVNEQFF.